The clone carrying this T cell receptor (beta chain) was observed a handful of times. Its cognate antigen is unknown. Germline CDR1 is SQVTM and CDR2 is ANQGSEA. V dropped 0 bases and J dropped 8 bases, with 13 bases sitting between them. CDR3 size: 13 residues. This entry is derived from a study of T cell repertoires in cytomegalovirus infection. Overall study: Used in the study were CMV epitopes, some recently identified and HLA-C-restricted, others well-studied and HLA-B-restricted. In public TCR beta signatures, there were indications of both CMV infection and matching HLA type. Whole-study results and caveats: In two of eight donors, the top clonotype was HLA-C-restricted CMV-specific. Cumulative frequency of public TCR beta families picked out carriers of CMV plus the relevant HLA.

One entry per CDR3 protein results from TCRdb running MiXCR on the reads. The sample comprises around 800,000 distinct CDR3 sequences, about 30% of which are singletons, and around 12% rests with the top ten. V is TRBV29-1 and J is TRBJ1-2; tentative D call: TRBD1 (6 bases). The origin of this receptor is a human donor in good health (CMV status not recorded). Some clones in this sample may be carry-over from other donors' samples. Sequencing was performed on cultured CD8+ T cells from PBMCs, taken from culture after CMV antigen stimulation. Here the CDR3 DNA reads TGCAGCGTTGAAGAGGGTCAGGGGTTGGGCTACACCTTC. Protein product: CSVEEGQGLGYTF. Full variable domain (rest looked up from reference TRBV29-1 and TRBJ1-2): SAVISQKPSRDICQRGTSLTIQCQVDSQVTMMFWYRQQPGQSLTLIATANQGSEATYESGFVIDKFPISRPNLTFSTLTVSNMSPEDSSIYLCSVEEGQGLGYTFGSGTRLTVV.